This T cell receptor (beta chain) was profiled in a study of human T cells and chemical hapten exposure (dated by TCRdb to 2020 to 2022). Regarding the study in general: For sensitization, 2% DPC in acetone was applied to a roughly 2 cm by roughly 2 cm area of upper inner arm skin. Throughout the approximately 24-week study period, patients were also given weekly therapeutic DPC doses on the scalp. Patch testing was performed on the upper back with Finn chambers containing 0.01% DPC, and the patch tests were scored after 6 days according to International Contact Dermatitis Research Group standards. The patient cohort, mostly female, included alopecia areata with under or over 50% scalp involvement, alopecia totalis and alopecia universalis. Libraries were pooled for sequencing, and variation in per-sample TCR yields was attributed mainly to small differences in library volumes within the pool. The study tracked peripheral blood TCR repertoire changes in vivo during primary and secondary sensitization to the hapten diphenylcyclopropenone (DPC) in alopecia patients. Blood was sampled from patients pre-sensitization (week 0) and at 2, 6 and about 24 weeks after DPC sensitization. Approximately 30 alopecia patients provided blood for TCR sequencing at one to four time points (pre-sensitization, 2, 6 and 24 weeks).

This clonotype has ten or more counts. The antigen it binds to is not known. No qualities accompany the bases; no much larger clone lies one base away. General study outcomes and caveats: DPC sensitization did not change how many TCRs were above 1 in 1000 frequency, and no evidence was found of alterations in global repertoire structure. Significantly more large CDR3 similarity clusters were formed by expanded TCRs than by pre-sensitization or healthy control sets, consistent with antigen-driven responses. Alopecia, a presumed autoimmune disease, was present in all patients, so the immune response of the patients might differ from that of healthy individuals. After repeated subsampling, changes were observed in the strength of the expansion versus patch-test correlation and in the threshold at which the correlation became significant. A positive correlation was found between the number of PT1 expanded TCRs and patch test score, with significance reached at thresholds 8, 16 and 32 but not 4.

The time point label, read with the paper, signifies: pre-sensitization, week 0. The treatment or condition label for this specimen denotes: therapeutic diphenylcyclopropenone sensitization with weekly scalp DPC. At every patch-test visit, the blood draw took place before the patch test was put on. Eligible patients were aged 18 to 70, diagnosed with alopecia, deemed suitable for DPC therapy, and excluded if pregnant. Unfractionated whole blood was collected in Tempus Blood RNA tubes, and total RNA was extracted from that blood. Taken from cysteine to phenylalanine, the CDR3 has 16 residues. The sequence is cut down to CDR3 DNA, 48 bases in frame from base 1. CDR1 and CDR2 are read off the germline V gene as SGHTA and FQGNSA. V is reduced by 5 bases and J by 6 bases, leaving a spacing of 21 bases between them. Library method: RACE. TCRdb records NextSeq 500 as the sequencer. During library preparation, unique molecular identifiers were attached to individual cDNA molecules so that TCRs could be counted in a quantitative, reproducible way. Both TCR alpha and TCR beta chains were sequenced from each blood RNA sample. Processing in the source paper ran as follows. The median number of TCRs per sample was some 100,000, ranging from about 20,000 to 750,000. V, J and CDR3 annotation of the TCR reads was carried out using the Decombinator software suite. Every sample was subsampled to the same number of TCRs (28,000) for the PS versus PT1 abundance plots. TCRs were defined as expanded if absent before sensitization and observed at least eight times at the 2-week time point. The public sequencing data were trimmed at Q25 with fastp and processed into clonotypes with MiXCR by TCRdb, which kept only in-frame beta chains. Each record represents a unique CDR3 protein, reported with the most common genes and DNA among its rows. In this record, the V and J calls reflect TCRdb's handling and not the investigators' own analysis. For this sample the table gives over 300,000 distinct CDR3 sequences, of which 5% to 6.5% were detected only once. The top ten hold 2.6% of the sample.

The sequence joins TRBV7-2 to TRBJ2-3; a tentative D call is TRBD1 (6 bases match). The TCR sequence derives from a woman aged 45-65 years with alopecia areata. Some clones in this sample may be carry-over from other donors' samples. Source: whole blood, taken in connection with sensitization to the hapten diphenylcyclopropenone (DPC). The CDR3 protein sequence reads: CASSPGVRGALDTQYF. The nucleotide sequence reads TGTGCCAGCAGCCCAGGGGTTCGGGGAGCACTGGATACGCAGTATTTT. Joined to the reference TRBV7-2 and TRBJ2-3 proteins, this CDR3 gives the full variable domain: GAGVSQSPSNKVTEKGKDVELRCDPISGHTALYWYRQSLGQGLEFLIYFQGNSAPDKSGLPSDRFSAERTGGSVSTLTIQRTQQEDSAVYLCASSPGVRGALDTQYFGPGTRLTVL.